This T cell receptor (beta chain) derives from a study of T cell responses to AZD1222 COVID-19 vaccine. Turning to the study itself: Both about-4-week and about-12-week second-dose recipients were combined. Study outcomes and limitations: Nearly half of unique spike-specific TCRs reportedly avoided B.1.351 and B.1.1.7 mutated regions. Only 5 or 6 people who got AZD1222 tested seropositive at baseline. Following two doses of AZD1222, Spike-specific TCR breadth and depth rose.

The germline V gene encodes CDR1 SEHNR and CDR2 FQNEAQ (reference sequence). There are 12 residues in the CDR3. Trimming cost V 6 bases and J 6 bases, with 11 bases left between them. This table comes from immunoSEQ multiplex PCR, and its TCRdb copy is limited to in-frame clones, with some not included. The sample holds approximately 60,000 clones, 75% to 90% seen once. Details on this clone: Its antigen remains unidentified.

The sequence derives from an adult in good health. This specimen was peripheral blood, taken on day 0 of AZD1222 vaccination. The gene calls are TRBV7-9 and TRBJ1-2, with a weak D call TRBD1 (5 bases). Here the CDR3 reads CASSYHRNGYTF. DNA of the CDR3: TGTGCCAGCAGTTATCACAGGAATGGCTACACCTTC.